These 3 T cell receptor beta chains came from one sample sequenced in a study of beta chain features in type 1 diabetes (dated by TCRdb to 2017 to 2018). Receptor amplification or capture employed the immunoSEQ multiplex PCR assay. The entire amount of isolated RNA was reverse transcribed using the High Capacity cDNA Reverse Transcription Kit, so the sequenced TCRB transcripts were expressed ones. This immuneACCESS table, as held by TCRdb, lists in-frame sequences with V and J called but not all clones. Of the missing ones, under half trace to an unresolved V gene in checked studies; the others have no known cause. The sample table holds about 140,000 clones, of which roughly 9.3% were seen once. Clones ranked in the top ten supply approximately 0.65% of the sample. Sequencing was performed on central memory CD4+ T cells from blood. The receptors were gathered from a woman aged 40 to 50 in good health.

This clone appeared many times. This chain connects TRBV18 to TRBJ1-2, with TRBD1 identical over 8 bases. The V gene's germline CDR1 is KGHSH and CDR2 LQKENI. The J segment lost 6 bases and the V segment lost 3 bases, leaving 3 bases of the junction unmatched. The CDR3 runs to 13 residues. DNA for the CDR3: TGTGCCAGCTCACCGGACAGGGAAAATGGCTACACCTTC. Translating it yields CASSPDRENGYTF.

This chain's CDR3 is CASSRGLAGVRGTDTQYF. The CDR3, as DNA: TGTGCCAGTAGTCGAGGGCTAGCGGGGGTCCGAGGCACAGATACGCAGTATTTT. This chain uses TRBV19 with TRBJ2-3, with 10 bases lining up with TRBD2. CDR3 length equals 18 residues. Germline V gives CDR1 LNHDA, CDR2 SQIVND (reference sequence). Trimming took 5 bases from V and 1 from J; bases not matched to a gene: 12.

The CDR3 reads CASSLLGTDYGYTF. The CDR3 region has the DNA TGTGCCAGCAGTTTACTAGGGACAGATTATGGCTACACCTTC. This chain joins TRBV27 and TRBJ1-2; TRBD1 agrees at 7 bases. The junction had 5 bases not matched to a gene; V was cut back by 2 bases and J by 5 bases. This CDR3 comprises 14 residues. In germline, CDR1 is MNHEY, CDR2 SMNVEV (reference sequence).